Listed here are 27 T cell receptor beta chains from one sample, sequenced in a study of vaccination and CD4 T cells after COVID-19. The treatment: roughly 10-day PBMC culture with coronavirus spike peptide pools or control peptides (ViraFEST assay). Sequenced with the Oncomine TCR Beta short-read assay was DNA taken from cultured CD4+ T cells. MiXCR was run by TCRdb on the PCR reads, yielding one entry per CDR3 protein. This table has about 19,000 distinct CDR3 sequences, just over 60% appearing once. No antigens are known for them. What was sequenced was CD4+ T cells from blood, cultured in vitro. These receptors were obtained from a human donor who had recovered from COVID-19.

V gene TRBV12-3 or TRBV12-4 combines with J gene TRBJ1-3, with TRBD1 matching over 7 bases. The CDR3 is 17 amino acids. V lost 3 bases, J lost 0 bases, and 8 bases stayed unmatched. The CDR3 here is CASSLGTATFSGNTIYF. Written as DNA, the CDR3 is TGTGCCAGCAGTTTGGGGACAGCTACTTTCTCTGGAAACACCATATATTTT.

V gene TRBV29-1 combines with J gene TRBJ2-1; D perhaps matches TRBD2 (5 bases). Trimming shortened V by 4 bases and J by 7 bases, and 11 bases separated the two germline ends. The CDR3 is 12 amino acids. From germline, CDR1 is SQVTM and CDR2 ANQGSEA. CDR3 loop: CSVGVARNEQFF. DNA of the CDR3: TGCAGCGTTGGGGTAGCGCGGAATGAGCAGTTCTTC.

The chain uses TRBV12-3 or TRBV12-4 and TRBJ1-2, with unresolved D. V was cut by 1 base and J by 0 bases, with 12 bases left in between. The CDR3 totals 16 residues. Written as DNA, the CDR3 is TGTGCCAGCAGTTTAGGCAGGCGCCCGACTAACTATGGCTACACCTTC. Encoded protein: CASSLGRRPTNYGYTF.

The V gene is TRBV7-6, the J gene TRBJ2-5, with 8 bases matching TRBD1. V lost 5 bases to trimming and J lost 5 bases; unmatched junction nucleotides: 7. Germline V gene sequence: CDR1 SGHVS, CDR2 FNYEAQ. The CDR3 runs to 14 residues. CDR3 nucleotide sequence: TGTGCCAGCAGCCCCTGGACAGGGCGTGAGACCCAGTACTTC. Translation: CASSPWTGRETQYF.

The V and J genes are TRBV20-1 and TRBJ2-1, with 7 bases fitting TRBD2. CDR3 length: 13 residues. The trim removed 2 bases at V and 5 bases at J, leaving 3 bases unmatched. CDR1 is DFQATT, CDR2 SNEGSKA, per germline (reference sequence). In DNA, the CDR3 is TGCAGTGCTAGACTAGCGGTGAACAATGAGCAGTTCTTC. Its protein product is CSARLAVNNEQFF.

The chain combines TRBV6-2 or TRBV6-3 with TRBJ2-7; D ambiguous. V lost 6 bases and J 2 bases, leaving 17 bases between the germline ends. From germline, CDR1 is MNHEY and CDR2 SVGEGT. This CDR3 has 15 residues. CDR3 in amino acids: CASSARRSPPYEQYF. The CDR3 DNA reads as TGTGCCAGCAGCGCTAGGCGGAGCCCACCCTACGAGCAGTACTTC.

This chain uses TRBV6-2 or TRBV6-3 with TRBJ2-7; tentatively, D is TRBD2 (6 bases). Trimming shortened V by 6 bases and J by 4 bases, and 22 bases separated the two germline ends. The CDR3 runs to 16 residues. Germline V gives CDR1 MNHEY, CDR2 SVGEGT. For the CDR3, the DNA is TGTGCCAGCAGCTCGCTGAATGGAGGGGAAGGGTACGAGCAGTACTTC. It specifies CASSSLNGGEGYEQYF.

This clonotype came up a few times. The chain employs TRBV24-1 and TRBJ2-3; TRBD1 matches at 7 bases. CDR1 and CDR2 from the germline V gene are KGHDR and SFDVKD. The CDR3 length is 19 residues. Trimming cost V 4 bases and J 2 bases; bases outside gene matches: 17. CDR3 bases: TGTGCCACCAGTGACACTAACCTTCCCCTGACAGGGAACACAGATACGCAGTATTTT. Protein product: CATSDTNLPLTGNTDTQYF.

The V and J genes are TRBV11-1 and TRBJ2-3; TRBD2 agrees at 7 bases. In germline, CDR1 is SGHAT, CDR2 FQDESV (reference sequence). This CDR3 comprises 15 residues. The V and J ends lost 5 bases and 2 bases, in that order; junction bases with no gene match: 7. The CDR3 DNA is TGTGCCAGCAGCCCCGGGACTACTATCACAGATACGCAGTATTTT. Protein: CASSPGTTITDTQYF. The whole variable domain, remainder taken from reference TRBV11-1 and TRBJ2-3, is EAEVAQSPRYKITEKSQAVAFWCDPISGHATLYWYRQILGQGPELLVQFQDESVVDDSQLPKDRFSAERLKGVDSTLKIQPAELGDSAMYLCASSPGTTITDTQYFGPGTRLTVL.

This chain connects TRBV23-1 to TRBJ2-2, with TRBD2 matching over 7 bases. TRBV23-1 is labeled an ORF, and its function is uncertain. The CDR3 loop spans 16 amino acids. Unmatched junction bases numbered 5, after V lost 0 bases and J lost 4 bases. CDR3 in DNA: TGCGCCAGCAGTCAATCAGGAAGGGAGGGCACCGGGGAGCTGTTTTTT. Protein product: CASSQSGREGTGELFF.

The gene calls are TRBV20-1 and TRBJ2-5, with D perhaps given as TRBD1 or TRBD2 (6 bases each). Trimming left V 3 bases short and J 2 bases short, with 10 bases between. Per germline, CDR1 DFQATT and CDR2 SNEGSKA (reference sequence). The CDR3 consists of 13 residues. The CDR3: CSARGGWQETQYF. The CDR3 bases are TGCAGTGCTAGGGGGGGCTGGCAAGAGACCCAGTACTTC.

This rearrangement joins TRBV12-3 or TRBV12-4 to TRBJ1-5; D unresolved. Between the trimmed V and J ends, which lost 5 bases and 2 bases, there was a span of 10 bases. This CDR3 contains 14 residues. Written as DNA, the CDR3 is TGTGCCAGCAGTCCCCGGATGGGCAATCAGCCCCAGCATTTT. Amino acids: CASSPRMGNQPQHF.

This clonotype was detected only once. The chain employs TRBV6-5 and TRBJ2-5, with 7 bases matching TRBD2. The V segment lost 2 bases and the J segment 5 bases; nucleotides outside the gene matches: 5. Germline-derived CDR1 and CDR2 are MNHEY and SVGAGI. The CDR3 loop spans 14 amino acids. In DNA form, the CDR3 reads TGTGCCAGCAGTTACGGGACCGGGGGGGAGACCCAGTACTTC. Its translation is CASSYGTGGETQYF.

The chain carries TRBV10-1 and TRBJ2-7, with a tentative D call TRBD1 (5 bases). Per the germline V gene, CDR1 is WNHNN and CDR2 is SYGVQD (reference sequence). The CDR3 contains 14 residues. V lost 6 bases and J 6 bases, leaving 18 bases between the germline ends. DNA of the CDR3: TGCGCCAGCAGCCCTGGGCCCCATACAGGCGAGCAGTACTTC. As protein: CASSPGPHTGEQYF.

This clonotype was found a few times. The chain employs TRBV2 and TRBJ1-2; perhaps TRBD1 as D (5 bases). Per the germline V gene, CDR1 is SNHLY and CDR2 is FYNNEI. CDR3 size: 15 residues. Trimming removed 8 bases at V and 4 bases at J, with 20 bases between. CDR3 coding DNA: TGTGCCAGCCGGGACTTAAGAACCTTCCTCTATGGCTACACCTTC. Translated: CASRDLRTFLYGYTF.

This chain connects TRBV29-1 to TRBJ1-2, with D unclear. The CDR3 is 12 amino acids. CDR1 is SQVTM, CDR2 ANQGSEA, per germline. Trimming stripped 4 bases from V and 7 bases from J, with 13 bases between. This CDR3 is CSVAEVVRGYTF. In nucleotides, the CDR3 is TGCAGCGTTGCCGAGGTGGTTCGTGGCTACACCTTC.

In this sample, this clonotype turned up a few times. The chain combines TRBV28 with TRBJ1-5; D call uncertain. CDR3 size: 13 residues. Trimming removed 6 bases at V and 0 bases at J, with 6 bases between. Germline lookup yields CDR1 MDHEN and CDR2 SYDVKM. CDR3 amino acids: CASSTYSNQPQHF. CDR3 DNA sequence: TGTGCCAGCAGCACCTATAGCAATCAGCCCCAGCATTTT.

The chain employs TRBV2 and TRBJ2-7; TRBD2 agrees at 7 bases. The germline V gene encodes CDR1 SNHLY and CDR2 FYNNEI. Trimming removed 6 bases from V and 3 bases from J; junction bases left unmatched: 5. This CDR3 region has 13 residues. Here the CDR3 reads CASRGGSFYEQYF. The DNA for the CDR3 is TGTGCCAGCAGGGGGGGGTCCTTCTACGAGCAGTACTTC.

V usage is TRBV6-2 or TRBV6-3 and J usage is TRBJ1-4, with 7 bases fitting TRBD1. The CDR3 sequence is 14 residues long. The V gene's germline CDR1 is MNHEY and CDR2 SVGEGT. J lost 8 bases, V lost 6 bases, and 9 bases had no gene match. The CDR3 protein is CASSRTGLREKLFF. CDR3 bases: TGTGCCAGCAGCCGGACAGGATTACGGGAAAAACTGTTTTTT.

CDR3 in amino acids: CSVGSGQETQYF. Written as DNA, the CDR3 is TGCAGCGTTGGTAGCGGCCAAGAGACCCAGTACTTC. The rearrangement uses TRBV29-1 and TRBJ2-5; tentative D call: TRBD2 (6 bases). The CDR3 sequence is 12 residues long. Germline V CDR1 and CDR2: SQVTM, ANQGSEA. The V and J ends lost 4 bases and 1 base respectively, with 7 bases between them.

This clonotype appeared once. The V gene is TRBV5-1, the J gene TRBJ2-2, with 8 nucleotides matching TRBD2. Trimming at V came to 3 bases and at J to 4 bases, leaving 11 bases not matched to a gene. CDR1 SGHRS and CDR2 YFSETQ come from the germline V gene. This CDR3 contains 17 residues. The CDR3 sequence: CASSSDSGNSGTGELFF. Here the CDR3 DNA reads TGCGCCAGCAGCTCGGATAGCGGGAATTCCGGCACCGGGGAGCTGTTTTTT. The full variable domain, rest sourced from reference TRBV5-1 and TRBJ2-2, is KAGVTQTPRYLIKTRGQQVTLSCSPISGHRSVSWYQQTPGQGLQFLFEYFSETQRNKGNFPGRFSGRQFSNSRSEMNVSTLELGDSALYLCASSSDSGNSGTGELFFGEGSRLTVL.

The rearrangement joins TRBV2 to TRBJ2-5; a weak D match, TRBD2 (6 bases). This CDR3 is 13 amino acids long. Trimming took 4 bases from V and 5 from J, leaving 11 bases between them. Germline-derived CDR1 and CDR2 are SNHLY and FYNNEI. CDR3 nucleotides: TGTGCCAGCAGTGGACTGGGGAGGGAGACCCAGTACTTC. Translation gives CASSGLGRETQYF. Drawing the rest from reference TRBV2 and TRBJ2-5, the complete variable domain is EPEVTQTPSHQVTQMGQEVILRCVPISNHLYFYWYRQILGQKVEFLVSFYNNEISEKSEIFDDQFSVERPDGSNFTLKIRSTKLEDSAMYFCASSGLGRETQYFGPGTRLLVL.

V is TRBV6-1 and J is TRBJ2-1, with 8 positions matching TRBD2. The CDR3 length is 19 residues. With V trimmed by 5 bases and J by 0 bases, 15 bases remained unmatched. Germline V gives CDR1 MNHNS, CDR2 SASEGT. The CDR3 is CASSLLRGTSGFSYNEQFF. The DNA for the CDR3 is TGTGCCAGCAGTCTACTACGGGGTACTAGCGGCTTCTCCTACAATGAGCAGTTCTTC.

The CDR3 protein is CASSASMSEQYF. CDR3 DNA: TGTGCCAGCAGCGCCTCTATGAGCGAGCAGTACTTC. V gene TRBV11-3 combines with J gene TRBJ2-7; D is undetermined. Germline lookup yields CDR1 SGHNT and CDR2 YENEEA. The CDR3 runs to 12 residues. The germline V and J ends were trimmed by 5 bases and 6 bases, with 11 bases remaining between them. Using reference TRBV11-3 and TRBJ2-7 for the parts outside the CDR3, the full variable domain is EAGVVQSPRYKIIEKKQPVAFWCNPISGHNTLYWYLQNLGQGPELLIRYENEEAVDDSQLPKDRFSAERLKGVDSTLKIQPAELGDSAVYLCASSASMSEQYFGPGTRLTVT.

The rearrangement links TRBV28 to TRBJ1-5; 8 bases map to TRBD1. The CDR3 consists of 18 residues. The junction had 12 bases not matched to a gene; V was cut back by 5 bases and J by 0 bases. CDR1 is MDHEN, CDR2 SYDVKM, per germline. The DNA for the CDR3 is TGTGCCAGCAGTCCTATTAGGGCGACAGGGGATAGCAATCAGCCCCAGCATTTT. This gives the protein CASSPIRATGDSNQPQHF.

This clonotype has more than one count but fewer than ten. The rearrangement joins TRBV12-3 or TRBV12-4 to TRBJ1-1; D uncertain. The V end lost 6 bases, the J end lost 6 bases, and 11 bases lay between the germline ends. The CDR3 runs to 12 residues. The CDR3 loop is CASSPVVPEAFF. The CDR3 DNA sequence: TGTGCCAGCAGCCCCGTGGTCCCTGAAGCTTTCTTT.

The V and J genes are TRBV20-1 and TRBJ2-3; unclear D gene. This CDR3 is built from 11 residues. Trimming shortened V by 1 base and J by 6 bases, and 5 bases separated the two germline ends. Germline lookup yields CDR1 DFQATT and CDR2 SNEGSKA (reference sequence). CDR3 residues: CSARGTDTQYF. The CDR3 region has the DNA TGCAGTGCTAGAGGGACGGATACGCAGTATTTT.